A selection of T cell receptor beta chains follows, all from one sample in a study of CD8 T cells in Susac syndrome. TCRdb processed the immunoSEQ multiplex PCR reads anew with MiXCR; each CDR3 protein has one entry. Of some 90,000 distinct CDR3 sequences in the sample, about 93% were seen once. Sequencing was done on a sample of CD8+ T cells from PBMCs. Receptors originate from a human donor in good health. The CDR3 runs from the conserved cysteine through the conserved F or W. D genes are given only for firm matches. A clone size is listed for some rows: how often the clone was seen (once, few, many), or a class if it is expanded.

CDR3 DNA: TGTGCCAGCAGTGAATGGAACAGGGTCTCCTACGAGCAGTACTTC; CDR3 protein: CASSEWNRVSYEQYF; J gene: TRBJ2-7; V gene: TRBV2; clone size: -; D gene: -
CDR3 DNA: TGTGCCTGGGCCGGGACAGGGCGAGGCTACACCTTC; CDR3 protein: CAWAGTGRGYTF; J gene: TRBJ1-2; V gene: TRBV30; clone size: -; D gene: TRBD1
CDR3 DNA: TGTGCCAGCAGCCCCACGTCCGGGACAGGGGTGTACGAGCAGTACTTC; CDR3 protein: CASSPTSGTGVYEQYF; J gene: TRBJ2-7; V gene: TRBV9; clone size: -; D gene: TRBD1
CDR3 DNA: TGTGCCAGTAGTATTGGCGTACACACTGAAGCTTTCTTT; CDR3 protein: CASSIGVHTEAFF; J gene: TRBJ1-1; V gene: TRBV19; clone size: -; D gene: -
CDR3 DNA: TGCGCCAGCAGCTTGGAGGCTAGCGGGGGGCAAGAGCAGTTCTTC; CDR3 protein: CASSLEASGGQEQFF; J gene: TRBJ2-1; V gene: TRBV5-1; clone size: -; D gene: TRBD2
CDR3 DNA: TGTGCCAGCCGGGGGGCCTGGCTAACTGAAGCTTTCTTT; CDR3 protein: CASRGAWLTEAFF; J gene: TRBJ1-1; V gene: TRBV27; clone size: -; D gene: -
CDR3 DNA: TGTGCCAGCAGACCTACTAGCGGGTTCTACGAGCAGTACTTC; CDR3 protein: CASRPTSGFYEQYF; J gene: TRBJ2-7; V gene: TRBV6-5; clone size: -; D gene: TRBD2
CDR3 DNA: TGCAGCGTTGAAGACGGGGGGTATGATGGCTATGGCTACACCTTC; CDR3 protein: CSVEDGGYDGYGYTF; J gene: TRBJ1-2; V gene: TRBV29-1; clone size: -; D gene: -
CDR3 DNA: TGTGCCAGCAGCCTCGGGAGGACAGATCCTGACACTGAAGCTTTCTTT; CDR3 protein: CASSLGRTDPDTEAFF; J gene: TRBJ1-1; V gene: TRBV3-1; clone size: once; D gene: -
CDR3 DNA: TGTGCCAGCAGCTCACTGGAGGGCTATGGCTACACCTTC; CDR3 protein: CASSSLEGYGYTF; J gene: TRBJ1-2; V gene: TRBV7-3; clone size: once; D gene: -
CDR3 DNA: TGTGCCAGTAGTCAGGGACTAGCCTACGAGCAGTACTTC; CDR3 protein: CASSQGLAYEQYF; J gene: TRBJ2-7; V gene: TRBV7-8; clone size: -; D gene: TRBD2
CDR3 DNA: TGCAGCGTTGAGGAAAGGGGACCCTCCGGTGGCTACACCTTC; CDR3 protein: CSVEERGPSGGYTF; J gene: TRBJ1-2; V gene: TRBV29-1; clone size: -; D gene: -
CDR3 DNA: TGTGCCAGCAGCTCCACCTACGAGCAGTACTTC; CDR3 protein: CASSSTYEQYF; J gene: TRBJ2-7; V gene: TRBV5-6; clone size: few; D gene: -